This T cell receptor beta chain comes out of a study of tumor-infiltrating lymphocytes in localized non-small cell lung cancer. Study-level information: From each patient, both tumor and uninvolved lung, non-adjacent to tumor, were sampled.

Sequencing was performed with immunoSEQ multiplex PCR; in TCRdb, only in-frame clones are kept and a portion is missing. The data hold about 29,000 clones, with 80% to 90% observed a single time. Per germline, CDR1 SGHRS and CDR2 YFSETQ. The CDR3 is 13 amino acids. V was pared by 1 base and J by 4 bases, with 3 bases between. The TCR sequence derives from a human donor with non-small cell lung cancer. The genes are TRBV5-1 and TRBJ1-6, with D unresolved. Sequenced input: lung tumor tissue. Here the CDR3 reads CASSLNYNSPLHF. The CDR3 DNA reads TGCGCCAGCAGCTTGAATTATAATTCACCCCTCCACTTT. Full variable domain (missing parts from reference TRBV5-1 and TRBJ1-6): KAGVTQTPRYLIKTRGQQVTLSCSPISGHRSVSWYQQTPGQGLQFLFEYFSETQRNKGNFPGRFSGRQFSNSRSEMNVSTLELGDSALYLCASSLNYNSPLHFGNGTRLTVT.